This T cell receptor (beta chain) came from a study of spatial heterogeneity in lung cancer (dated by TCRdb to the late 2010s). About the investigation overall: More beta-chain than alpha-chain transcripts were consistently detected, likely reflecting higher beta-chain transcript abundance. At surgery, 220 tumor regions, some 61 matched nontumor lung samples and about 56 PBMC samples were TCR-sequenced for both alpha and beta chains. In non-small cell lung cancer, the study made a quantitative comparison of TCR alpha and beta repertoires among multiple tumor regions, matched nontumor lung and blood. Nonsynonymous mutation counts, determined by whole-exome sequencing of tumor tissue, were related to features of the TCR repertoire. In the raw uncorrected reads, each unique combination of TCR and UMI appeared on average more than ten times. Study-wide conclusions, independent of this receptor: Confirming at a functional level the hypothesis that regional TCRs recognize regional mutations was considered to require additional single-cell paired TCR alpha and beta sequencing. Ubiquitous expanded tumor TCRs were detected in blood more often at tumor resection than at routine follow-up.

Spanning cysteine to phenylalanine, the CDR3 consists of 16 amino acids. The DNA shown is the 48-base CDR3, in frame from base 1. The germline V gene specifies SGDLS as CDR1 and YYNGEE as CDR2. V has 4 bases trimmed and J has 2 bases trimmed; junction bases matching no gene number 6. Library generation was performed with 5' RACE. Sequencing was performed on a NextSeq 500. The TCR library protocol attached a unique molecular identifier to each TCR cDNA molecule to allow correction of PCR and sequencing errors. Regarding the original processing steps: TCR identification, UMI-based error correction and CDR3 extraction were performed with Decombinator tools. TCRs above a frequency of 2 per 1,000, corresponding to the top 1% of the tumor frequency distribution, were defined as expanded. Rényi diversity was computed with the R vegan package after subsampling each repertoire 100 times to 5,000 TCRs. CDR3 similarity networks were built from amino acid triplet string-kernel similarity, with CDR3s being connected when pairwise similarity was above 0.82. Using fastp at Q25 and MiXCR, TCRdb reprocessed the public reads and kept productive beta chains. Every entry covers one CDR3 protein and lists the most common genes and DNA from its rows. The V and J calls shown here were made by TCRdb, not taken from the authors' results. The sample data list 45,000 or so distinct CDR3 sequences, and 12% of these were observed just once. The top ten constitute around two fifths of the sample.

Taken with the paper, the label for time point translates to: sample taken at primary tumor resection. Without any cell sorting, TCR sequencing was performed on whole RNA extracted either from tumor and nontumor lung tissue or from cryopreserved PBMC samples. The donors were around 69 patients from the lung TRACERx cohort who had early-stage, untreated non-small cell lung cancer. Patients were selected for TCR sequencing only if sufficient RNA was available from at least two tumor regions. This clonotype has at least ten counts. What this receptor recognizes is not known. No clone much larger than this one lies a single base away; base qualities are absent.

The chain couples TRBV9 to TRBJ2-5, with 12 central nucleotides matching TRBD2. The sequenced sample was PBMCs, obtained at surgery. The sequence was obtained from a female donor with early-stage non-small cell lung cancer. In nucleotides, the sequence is TGTGCCAGCAGCCCTGGACTAGCGGGGCCGCAAGAGACCCAGTACTTC. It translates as CASSPGLAGPQETQYF.